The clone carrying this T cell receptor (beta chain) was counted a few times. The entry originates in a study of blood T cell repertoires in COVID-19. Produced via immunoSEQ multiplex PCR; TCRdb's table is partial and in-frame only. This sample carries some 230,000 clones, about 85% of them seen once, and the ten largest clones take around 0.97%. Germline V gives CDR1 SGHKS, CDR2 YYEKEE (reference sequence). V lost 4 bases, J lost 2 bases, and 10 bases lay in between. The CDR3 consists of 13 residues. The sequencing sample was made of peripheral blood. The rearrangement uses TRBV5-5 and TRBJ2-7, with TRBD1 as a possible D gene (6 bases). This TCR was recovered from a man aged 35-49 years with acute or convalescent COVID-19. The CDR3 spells CASSRQEAYEQYF. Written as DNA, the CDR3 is TGTGCCAGCAGCCGACAGGAAGCCTACGAGCAGTACTTC.